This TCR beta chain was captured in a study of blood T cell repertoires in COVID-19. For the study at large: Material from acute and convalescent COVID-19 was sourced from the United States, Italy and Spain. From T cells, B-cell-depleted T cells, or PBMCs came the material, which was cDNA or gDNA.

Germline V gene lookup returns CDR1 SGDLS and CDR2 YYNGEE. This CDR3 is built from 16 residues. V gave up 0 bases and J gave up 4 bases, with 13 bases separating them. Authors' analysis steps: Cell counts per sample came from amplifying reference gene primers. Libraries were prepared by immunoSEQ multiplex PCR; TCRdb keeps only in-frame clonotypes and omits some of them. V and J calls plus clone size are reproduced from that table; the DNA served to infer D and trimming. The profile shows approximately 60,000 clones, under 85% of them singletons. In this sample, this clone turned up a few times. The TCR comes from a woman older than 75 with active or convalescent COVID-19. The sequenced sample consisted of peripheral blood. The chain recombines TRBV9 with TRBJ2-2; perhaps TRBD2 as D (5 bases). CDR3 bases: TGTGCCAGCAGCGTAGACAGCTCTCGGGGCACCGGGGAGCTGTTTTTT. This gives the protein CASSVDSSRGTGELFF.